A selection of T cell receptor beta chains follows, all from one sample in a study of spatial heterogeneity in lung cancer. TCRdb reprocessed the 5' RACE reads with MiXCR, giving one entry per CDR3 protein. In the table there are some 2,400 distinct CDR3 sequences, about 7.3% of which are singletons. The sample consisted of lung tumor tissue, taken at surgery. The receptors were sampled from a male donor with early-stage non-small cell lung cancer. CDR3s include the opening cysteine and the closing phenylalanine or tryptophan. Clone size is given for some rows only: seen once, a few or many times, or a class if the clone is expanded.

size | J | V | CDR3
few | TRBJ2-7 | TRBV28 | CASREDVDEQYF
NA | TRBJ2-1 | TRBV29-1 | CSVINSQGGMGDEQFF
medium-sized | TRBJ2-3 | TRBV20-1 | CSAAGAGAGDTQYF
medium-sized | TRBJ1-1 | TRBV27 | CASIGGKDEAFF
medium-sized | TRBJ1-4 | TRBV6-1 | CASRKPGQGNEKLFF
once | TRBJ2-1 | TRBV4-3 | CASSQDGDSAYNEQFF
medium-sized | TRBJ2-3 | TRBV11-2 | CASSSGLAGAGDTQYF
few | TRBJ1-1 | TRBV6-2/TRBV6-3 | CASRSTGETEAFF
medium-sized | TRBJ2-1 | TRBV12-3/TRBV12-4 | CASSSRVTSSYNEQFF
medium-sized | TRBJ2-7 | TRBV6-2/TRBV6-3 | CASSYSGQGKDYEQYF
medium-sized | TRBJ2-3 | TRBV20-1 | CSAGSSTGISTDTQYF
medium-sized | TRBJ2-7 | TRBV11-2 | CASSLSYGDYRSYEQYF
once | TRBJ1-5 | TRBV18 | CASSLSGGNQPQHF
medium-sized | TRBJ2-2 | TRBV13 | CASSSGPNTGELFF
large | TRBJ2-3 | TRBV19 | CASSPGLAGGLIDTQYF
medium-sized | TRBJ2-5 | TRBV3-1 | CASSRGRETQYF
few | TRBJ2-3 | TRBV29-1 | CSVVVGSTDTQYF
medium-sized | TRBJ2-1 | TRBV7-2 | CASSLFGIYNEQFF
many | TRBJ2-2 | TRBV11-2 | CASSYETGSNTGELFF
few | TRBJ2-7 | TRBV6-6 | CASSYWGTSGSYEQYF
NA | TRBJ2-1 | TRBV4-1 | CASSQDQSIIEQFF
NA | TRBJ1-6 | TRBV4-1 | CASSQDRQIYNSPLHF
few | TRBJ2-7 | TRBV5-1 | CASSHGTGQDEQYF
medium-sized | TRBJ1-5 | TRBV15 | CATSIQRHLQPQHF
NA | TRBJ2-3 | TRBV28 | CASSFLGWDTDTQYF
medium-sized | TRBJ1-5 | TRBV6-2/TRBV6-3 | CASSYRSNQPQHF
medium-sized | TRBJ2-1 | TRBV18 | CASYMGEGNYNEQFF
medium-sized | TRBJ1-1 | TRBV7-9 | CASSDPGTGLNTEAFF
medium-sized | TRBJ2-7 | TRBV7-2 | CASSLALGPAFQMKPYEQYF
medium-sized | TRBJ1-4 | TRBV27 | CASSPWASDGEKLFF
many | TRBJ2-5 | TRBV3-1 | CASSQGTEETQYF
medium-sized | TRBJ2-5 | TRBV20-1 | CSARDLRLAEETQYF
medium-sized | TRBJ2-4 | TRBV12-3/TRBV12-4 | CASSRPAGTGGAGKNIQYF
large | TRBJ2-1 | TRBV12-3/TRBV12-4 | CASSLFILKGGTLYNEQFF
medium-sized | TRBJ2-6 | TRBV6-6 | CASSYSVGVAGANVLTF
medium-sized | TRBJ2-2 | TRBV6-2/TRBV6-3 | CAGTGTSENTGELFF
medium-sized | TRBJ2-1 | TRBV20-1 | CSAPGLADSYNEQFF
medium-sized | TRBJ1-4 | TRBV3-1 | CASSQNPPGSNEKLFF
medium-sized | TRBJ2-1 | TRBV5-1 | CASSLGGSNEQFF
many | TRBJ2-3 | TRBV6-6 | CASSYPTSGGDTDTQYF
large | TRBJ2-1 | TRBV12-3/TRBV12-4 | CASTGLAGDEQFF
few | TRBJ2-3 | TRBV7-3 | CASSLFKYTDTQYF
few | TRBJ1-2 | TRBV5-5 | CASSPLGALYGYTF
NA | TRBJ2-7 | TRBV12-3/TRBV12-4 | CASSLVSISTYEQYF
few | TRBJ1-6 | TRBV4-3 | CASSQGSGYRNSPLHF
NA | TRBJ2-3 | TRBV7-9 | CASSSGTSGGLTDTQYF
medium-sized | TRBJ2-2 | TRBV28 | CASSLGLLAGDTGELFF
medium-sized | TRBJ1-4 | TRBV3-1 | CASSPLGTTNEKLFF
medium-sized | TRBJ1-3 | TRBV7-2 | CASSPSAISGNTIYF
medium-sized | TRBJ2-2 | TRBV29-1 | CSVLLVNTGELFF
medium-sized | TRBJ2-3 | TRBV4-1 | CASSQDGGDTQYF
NA | TRBJ1-1 | TRBV12-3/TRBV12-4 | CASSYRGHTEAFF
medium-sized | TRBJ2-1 | TRBV6-2/TRBV6-3 | CASRMDSDYNEQFF
medium-sized | TRBJ2-1 | TRBV6-5 | CASSQTTGKKFF
medium-sized | TRBJ2-5 | TRBV20-1 | CSASTRQETQYF